The 20 T cell receptor beta chains below were found in one sample sequenced in a study of blood T cell repertoires in COVID-19. Profiling relied on immunoSEQ multiplex PCR, and the TCRdb table lists in-frame clones only, not all of them. There are under 200,000 clones in the sample; approximately 90% occur only once, and 20% to 25% lies in the top ten. Sequencing input: peripheral blood. The receptors shown here come from a man between 60 and 75 years old with active or convalescent COVID-19.

The genes are TRBV6-5 and TRBJ2-4, with TRBD1 matching 10 bases. CDR1 is MNHEY and CDR2 is SVGAGI in the germline V gene. This CDR3 is built from 14 residues. V shed 8 bases and J 0 bases; nucleotides not matched to a gene: 1. The CDR3 DNA reads TGTGCCAGCGGGGACAGGGGAGCCAAAAACATTCAGTACTTC. It specifies CASGDRGAKNIQYF.

This chain connects TRBV5-1 to TRBJ2-5; 10 bases map to TRBD1. The CDR3 contains 16 residues. CDR1 is SGHRS and CDR2 is YFSETQ in the germline V gene. With 0 bases clipped from V and 3 bases from J, the junction kept 5 bases outside the gene matches. CDR3 nucleotide sequence: TGCGCCAGCAGCTTGGGTCGGGGACAGGGGAAAGAGACCCAGTACTTC. Protein sequence: CASSLGRGQGKETQYF.

A few counts support this clone. This chain uses TRBV11-2 with TRBJ2-7; 8 positions match TRBD1. Looked up from germline, CDR1 is SGHAT and CDR2 is FQNNGV. V lost 6 bases to trimming and J lost 3 bases; unmatched junction nucleotides: 4. The CDR3 extends over 13 amino acids. The CDR3 DNA reads as TGTGCCAGCAGAAAACAGGGGGGCTACGAGCAGTACTTC. Its translation: CASRKQGGYEQYF.

The V call is TRBV4-1, the J call TRBJ1-2; 8 positions agree with TRBD1. Germline V lookup: CDR1 MGHRA, CDR2 YSYEKL. The CDR3 spans 16 residues. V lost 4 bases, J lost 4 bases, and 11 bases stayed unmatched. The CDR3 coding sequence is TGCGCCAGCAGCCCTATCGGGACAGGCAGATTCTATGGCTACACCTTC. Encoded protein: CASSPIGTGRFYGYTF.

The chain links TRBV5-4 to TRBJ1-1, with 9 bases fitting TRBD1. J gave up 2 bases and V 4 bases, and 6 bases lay outside the gene matches. This CDR3 has 15 amino acids. Germline V gene sequence: CDR1 SGHNT, CDR2 YYREEE (reference sequence). The CDR3 spells CASSDRGSVNTEAFF. CDR3 DNA sequence: TGTGCCAGCAGCGACAGGGGGAGCGTAAACACTGAAGCTTTCTTT.

This CDR3 is CASRPLGPNTEAFF. In DNA, the CDR3 is TGTGCCAGTAGACCACTGGGGCCGAACACTGAAGCTTTCTTT. The gene calls are TRBV19 and TRBJ1-1, with a possible D match to TRBD1 (5 bases). The CDR3 is made up of 14 amino acids. The V and J ends lost 6 bases and 1 base respectively, with 12 bases between them. Germline CDR1 is LNHDA and CDR2 is SQIVND (reference sequence). The full variable domain, its missing parts supplied by reference TRBV19 and TRBJ1-1, is DGGITQSPKYLFRKEGQNVTLSCEQNLNHDAMYWYRQDPGQGLRLIYYSQIVNDFQKGDIAEGYSVSREKKESFPLTVTSAQKNPTAFYLCASRPLGPNTEAFFGQGTRLTVV.

This rearrangement joins TRBV6-1 to TRBJ2-7; weak D call: TRBD1 (5 bases). Germline assignment: CDR1 MNHNS and CDR2 SASEGT. Deletions cut 2 bases from V and 6 bases from J, with 11 bases between. The CDR3 is 13 amino acids. As DNA, the CDR3 is TGTGCCAGCAGTGAATGGCAGGGCACCGAGCAGTACTTC. This sequence encodes CASSEWQGTEQYF.

The chain carries TRBV19 and TRBJ2-1; 11 bases are shared with TRBD2. The junction had 12 bases not matched to a gene; V was cut back by 6 bases and J by 2 bases. The CDR3 sequence is 18 residues long. Germline V gives CDR1 LNHDA, CDR2 SQIVND (reference sequence). CDR3 sequence reads: CASRSLAGGFRTYNEQFF. CDR3 bases: TGTGCCAGTAGGTCTCTAGCGGGGGGTTTCCGTACCTACAATGAGCAGTTCTTC.

The chain joins TRBV4-2 to TRBJ1-5; D gene ambiguous. CDR3 length equals 15 residues. Germline V gene lookup returns CDR1 LGHNA and CDR2 YNFKEQ. With 6 bases removed from V and 3 bases from J, the gap between germline ends came to 15 bases. CDR3 protein: CASSPGSPFNQPQHF. The DNA for the CDR3 is TGTGCCAGCAGTCCCGGTAGTCCCTTCAATCAGCCCCAGCATTTT.

The J gene is TRBJ2-3, the V gene TRBV3-1 (or the pseudogene TRBV3-2); the match to TRBD2 covers 10 bases. Losses at the gene ends were 4 bases for V and 1 base for J; bases not matched to a gene: 5. The CDR3 spans 16 residues. Germline CDR1 LGHDT, CDR2 YNNKEL (reference sequence). This chain's CDR3 is CASSPFLAGGTDTQYF. As DNA, the CDR3 is TGTGCCAGCAGCCCCTTCCTAGCGGGGGGCACAGATACGCAGTATTTT.

The chain is built from TRBV9 and TRBJ2-3; tentatively, D is TRBD2 (6 bases). This CDR3 spans 15 amino acids. The germline gives CDR1 SGDLS, CDR2 YYNGEE. Trimming took off 5 bases at V and 1 base at J, with 14 bases between the two ends. CDR3 loop: CASSGAGTRTDTQYF. In DNA form, the CDR3 reads TGTGCCAGCAGTGGGGCCGGGACTCGCACAGATACGCAGTATTTT.

Only one count was recorded for this clone. This CDR3 reads CASSPKTSGGTYEQYF. In DNA form, the CDR3 reads TGCGCCAGCAGCCCTAAAACTAGCGGGGGTACCTACGAGCAGTACTTC. The J gene is TRBJ2-7, the V gene TRBV5-1; 11 nucleotides agree with TRBD2. The CDR3 loop spans 16 amino acids. Germline-derived CDR1 and CDR2 are SGHRS and YFSETQ. V shed 4 bases, J shed 2 bases, and the junction held 8 bases outside the gene matches.

The V call is TRBV6-5, the J call TRBJ1-2, with D perhaps matching TRBD1 (5 bases). The germline CDR1 and CDR2 sequences are MNHEY and SVGAGI. V was clipped by 2 bases and J by 4 bases, with 8 bases between them. The CDR3 sequence is 13 residues long. CDR3 sequence reads: CASSYQGRYGYTF. The CDR3 DNA reads TGTGCCAGCAGTTACCAGGGCCGCTATGGCTACACCTTC.

The chain couples TRBV19 to TRBJ1-6, with D possibly being TRBD1 (5 bases). The CDR3 is 14 amino acids. CDR1 is LNHDA, CDR2 SQIVND, per germline (reference sequence). Trimming removed 3 bases from V and 8 bases from J, with 11 bases in between. DNA of the CDR3: TGTGCCAGTAGTATTCAGGGATCGGATTCACCCCTCCACTTT. Translation gives CASSIQGSDSPLHF.

The chain has TRBV15 and TRBJ1-2, with 11 nucleotides matching TRBD1. Unmatched junction bases numbered 14, after V lost 1 base and J lost 7 bases. The germline V gene has CDR1 LNHNV and CDR2 YYDKDF (reference sequence). This CDR3 comprises 18 residues. CDR3 in amino acids: CATSRGSLRTGGSLGYTF. DNA of the CDR3: TGTGCCACCAGCAGAGGGTCGTTACGGACAGGGGGCTCTCTTGGCTACACCTTC.

The J gene is TRBJ1-6, the V gene TRBV6-6; D gene uncertain. Trimming took 6 bases from V and 2 from J, leaving 14 bases between them. Looked up from germline, CDR1 is MNHNY and CDR2 is SVGAGI (reference sequence). CDR3 length: 16 amino acids. The CDR3 sequence: CASSHDARAYNSPLHF. The CDR3 nucleotides read TGTGCCAGCAGCCACGACGCGAGGGCCTATAATTCACCCCTCCACTTT.

This clone was counted between two and nine times. The rearrangement links TRBV7-6 to TRBJ2-2, with 13 bases lining up with TRBD2. The trim removed 4 bases at V and 6 bases at J, leaving 5 bases unmatched. The CDR3 contains 16 residues. Looked up from germline, CDR1 is SGHVS and CDR2 is FNYEAQ. The CDR3 protein is CASSSTSGGASGELFF. In nucleotides, the CDR3 is TGTGCCAGCAGCTCCACTAGCGGGGGGGCGTCCGGGGAGCTGTTTTTT.

The CDR3 DNA reads TGTGCCAGCAGCAAAGAGGGTACAGGGGGCGGTGAAGGCTACACCTTC. Its translation: CASSKEGTGGGEGYTF. The gene calls are TRBV7-2 and TRBJ1-2, with 9 positions matching TRBD1. The CDR3 contains 16 residues. The germline V gene encodes CDR1 SGHTA and CDR2 FQGNSA. Trimming took 5 bases from V and 8 from J; bases not matched to a gene: 15. The full variable domain, its missing parts supplied by reference TRBV7-2 and TRBJ1-2, is GAGVSQSPSNKVTEKGKDVELRCDPISGHTALYWYRQSLGQGLEFLIYFQGNSAPDKSGLPSDRFSAERTGGSVSTLTIQRTQQEDSAVYLCASSKEGTGGGEGYTFGSGTRLTVV.

The chain combines TRBV6-1 with TRBJ2-7, with 9 nucleotides matching TRBD2. V was pared by 2 bases and J by 3 bases, with 8 bases of the junction left unmatched. The CDR3 loop spans 16 amino acids. CDR1 MNHNS and CDR2 SASEGT come from the germline V gene. The CDR3 is CASSEQGSGGGYEQYF. The CDR3 nucleotides read TGTGCCAGCAGTGAACAAGGTAGCGGGGGTGGCTACGAGCAGTACTTC.

This chain connects TRBV3-1 (or the pseudogene TRBV3-2) to TRBJ2-2, with D maybe TRBD2 (7 bases). V was pared by 5 bases and J by 6 bases, with 13 bases between. Germline V gene lookup returns CDR1 LGHDT and CDR2 YNNKEL (reference sequence). This CDR3 contains 14 residues. The CDR3 nucleotides are TGTGCCAGCAGCAGTATCGGGGGGCCCGGGGAGCTGTTTTTT. Its protein is CASSSIGGPGELFF.